These 7 T cell receptor beta chains were sequenced from one sample in a study of T cell responses to AZD1222 COVID-19 vaccine. The table came from immunoSEQ multiplex PCR; TCRdb's copy has only in-frame clones and leaves some out. The sample yields more than 110,000 clones, about 94% seen once. This specimen was peripheral blood, taken on day 0 of AZD1222 vaccination. The receptor source for this set is an adult in good health.

V is TRBV19 and J is TRBJ2-7; possibly TRBD2 for D (6 bases). CDR3 size: 14 residues. Trimming cost V 7 bases and J 6 bases, with 19 bases left between them. Looked up from germline, CDR1 is LNHDA and CDR2 is SQIVND (reference sequence). The CDR3 spells CASTSGRGLFEQYF. The CDR3 DNA reads TGTGCCAGTACCTCGGGACGGGGACTTTTCGAGCAGTACTTC. The full variable domain, in which reference TRBV19 and TRBJ2-7 provide the parts outside the CDR3, is DGGITQSPKYLFRKEGQNVTLSCEQNLNHDAMYWYRQDPGQGLRLIYYSQIVNDFQKGDIAEGYSVSREKKESFPLTVTSAQKNPTAFYLCASTSGRGLFEQYFGPGTRLTVT.

The chain carries TRBV25-1 and TRBJ1-1, with 9 bases matching TRBD1. Germline V CDR1 and CDR2: MGHDK, SYGVNS. V shed 4 bases, J shed 6 bases, and the junction held 9 bases outside the gene matches. The CDR3 has 15 amino acids. The CDR3 region has the DNA TGTGCCAGCAGTGGTTCACAGGGGGCGTGGGCTGAAGCTTTCTTT. It codes for CASSGSQGAWAEAFF.

The V and J genes are TRBV30 and TRBJ2-5; possibly TRBD1 for D (7 bases). This CDR3 has 15 amino acids. Trimming stripped 0 bases from V and 2 bases from J, with 13 bases between. Germline CDR1 is GTSNPN and CDR2 is SVGIG (reference sequence). CDR3 amino acids: CAWSVGGTAQETQYF. The CDR3 coding sequence is TGTGCCTGGAGTGTAGGGGGGACAGCGCAAGAGACCCAGTACTTC.

This clone was recorded only once. The chain joins TRBV25-1 to TRBJ2-1, with TRBD1 identical over 10 bases. J was trimmed by 2 bases and V by 8 bases; bases with no gene match: 3. This CDR3 spans 14 amino acids. The germline gives CDR1 MGHDK, CDR2 SYGVNS. CDR3 bases: TGTGCCAGCCAGGACAGGGGGGCCTACAATGAGCAGTTCTTC. This translates into CASQDRGAYNEQFF. The full variable domain, rest sourced from reference TRBV25-1 and TRBJ2-1, is EADIYQTPRYLVIGTGKKITLECSQTMGHDKMYWYQQDPGMELHLIHYSYGVNSTEKGDLSSESTVSRIRTEHFPLTLESARPSHTSQYLCASQDRGAYNEQFFGPGTRLTVL.

The chain employs TRBV5-4 and TRBJ2-6; tentatively, D is TRBD1 or TRBD2 (5 bases each). Germline CDR1 SGHNT, CDR2 YYREEE (reference sequence). This CDR3 comprises 17 residues. Trimming removed 0 bases from V and 4 bases from J, with 14 bases in between. CDR3 bases: TGTGCCAGCAGCTTGGATCCGGGGACGCGCGGGGCCAACGTCCTGACTTTC. Encoded protein: CASSLDPGTRGANVLTF.

V and J are TRBV7-8 and TRBJ2-2; D is unclear. Trimming removed 4 bases at V and 7 bases at J, with 16 bases between. CDR1 SGHVS and CDR2 FQNEAQ come from the germline V gene. This CDR3 region has 15 residues. As DNA, the CDR3 is TGTGCCAGCAGCTCAGCGTATGATCGGATCGGGGAGCTGTTTTTT. This encodes CASSSAYDRIGELFF. Looking up the rest from reference TRBV7-8 and TRBJ2-2 gives the full variable domain: GAGVSQSPRYKVAKRGQDVALRCDPISGHVSLFWYQQALGQGPEFLTYFQNEAQLDKSGLPSDRFFAERPEGSVSTLKIQRTQQEDSAVYLCASSSAYDRIGELFFGEGSRLTVL.

The V and J genes are TRBV5-8 and TRBJ1-2, with D hard to call. V was pared by 0 bases and J by 6 bases, with 6 bases between. The V gene's germline CDR1 is SGHTS and CDR2 YDEGEE. This CDR3 spans 12 amino acids. CDR3: CASSLAVNGYTF. CDR3 DNA sequence: TGTGCCAGCAGCTTGGCCGTGAATGGCTACACCTTC.